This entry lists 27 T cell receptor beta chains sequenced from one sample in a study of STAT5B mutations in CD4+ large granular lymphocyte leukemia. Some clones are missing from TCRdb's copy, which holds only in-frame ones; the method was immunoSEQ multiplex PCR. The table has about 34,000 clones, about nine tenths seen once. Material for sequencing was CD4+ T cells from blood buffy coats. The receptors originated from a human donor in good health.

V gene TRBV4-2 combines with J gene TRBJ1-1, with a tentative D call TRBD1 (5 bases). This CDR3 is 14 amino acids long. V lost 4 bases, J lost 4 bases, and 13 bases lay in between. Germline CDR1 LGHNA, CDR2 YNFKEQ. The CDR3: CASSPNQGGTEAFF. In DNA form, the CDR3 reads TGTGCCAGCAGCCCTAATCAGGGAGGCACTGAAGCTTTCTTT.

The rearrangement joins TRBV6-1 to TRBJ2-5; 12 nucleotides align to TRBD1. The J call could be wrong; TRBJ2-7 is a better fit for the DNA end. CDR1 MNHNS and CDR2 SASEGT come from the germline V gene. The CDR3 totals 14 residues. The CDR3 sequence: CASDRDRGRNEQYF. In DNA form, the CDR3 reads TGTGCCAGCGACCGGGACAGGGGGCGGAACGAGCAGTACTTC.

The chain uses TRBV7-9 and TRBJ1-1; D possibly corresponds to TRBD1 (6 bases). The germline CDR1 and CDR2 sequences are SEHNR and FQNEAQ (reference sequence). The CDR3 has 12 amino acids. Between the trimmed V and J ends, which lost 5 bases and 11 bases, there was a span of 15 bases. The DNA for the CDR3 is TGTGCCAGCAGCCCCGACCCCGGGGGCGCTTTCTTT. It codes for CASSPDPGGAFF.

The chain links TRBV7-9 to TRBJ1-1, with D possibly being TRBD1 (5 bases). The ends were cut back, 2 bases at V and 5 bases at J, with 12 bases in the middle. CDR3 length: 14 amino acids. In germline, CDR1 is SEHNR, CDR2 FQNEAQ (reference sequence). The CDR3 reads CASSLNQGGTEAFF. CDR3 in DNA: TGTGCCAGCAGCTTAAATCAGGGAGGTACTGAAGCTTTCTTT.

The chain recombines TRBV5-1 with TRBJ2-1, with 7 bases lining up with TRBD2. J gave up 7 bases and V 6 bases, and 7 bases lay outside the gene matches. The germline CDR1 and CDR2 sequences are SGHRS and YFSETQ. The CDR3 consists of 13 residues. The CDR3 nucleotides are TGCGCCAGCACCCCACTCGGGGGGAATGAGCAGTTCTTC. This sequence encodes CASTPLGGNEQFF. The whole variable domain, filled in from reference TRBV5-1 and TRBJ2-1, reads KAGVTQTPRYLIKTRGQQVTLSCSPISGHRSVSWYQQTPGQGLQFLFEYFSETQRNKGNFPGRFSGRQFSNSRSEMNVSTLELGDSALYLCASTPLGGNEQFFGPGTRLTVL.

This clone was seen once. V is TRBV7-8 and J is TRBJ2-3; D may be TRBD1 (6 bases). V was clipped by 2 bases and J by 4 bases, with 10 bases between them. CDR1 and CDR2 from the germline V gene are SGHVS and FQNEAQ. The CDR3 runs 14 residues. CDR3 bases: TGTGCCAGCAGCTTAAACAGGGCCCCAGATACGCAGTATTTT. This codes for CASSLNRAPDTQYF.

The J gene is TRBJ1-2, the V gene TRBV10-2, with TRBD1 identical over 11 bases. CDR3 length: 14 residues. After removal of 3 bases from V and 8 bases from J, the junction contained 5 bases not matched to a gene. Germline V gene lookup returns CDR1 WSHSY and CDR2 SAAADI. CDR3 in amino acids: CASSDAGTGGGYTF. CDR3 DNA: TGCGCCAGCAGTGATGCCGGGACAGGGGGAGGCTACACCTTC.

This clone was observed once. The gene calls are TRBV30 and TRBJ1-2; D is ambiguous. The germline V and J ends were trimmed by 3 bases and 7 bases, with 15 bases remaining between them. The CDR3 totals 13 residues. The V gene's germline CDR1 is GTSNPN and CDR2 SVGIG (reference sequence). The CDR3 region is CAWSAPSPGGYTF. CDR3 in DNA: TGTGCCTGGAGCGCCCCCTCGCCAGGTGGCTACACCTTC. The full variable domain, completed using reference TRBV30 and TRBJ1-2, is SQTIHQWPATLVQPVGSPLSLECTVEGTSNPNLYWYRQAAGRGLQLLFYSVGIGQISSEVPQNLSASRPQDRQFILSSKKLLLSDSGFYLCAWSAPSPGGYTFGSGTRLTVV.

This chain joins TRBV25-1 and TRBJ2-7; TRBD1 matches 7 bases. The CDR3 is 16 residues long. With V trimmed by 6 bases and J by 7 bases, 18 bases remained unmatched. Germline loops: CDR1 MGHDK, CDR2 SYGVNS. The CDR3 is CASSPLQGVTSWEQYF. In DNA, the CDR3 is TGTGCCAGCAGCCCGCTCCAGGGGGTAACGTCGTGGGAGCAGTACTTC.

CDR3 coding DNA: TGCGCCAGCAGCCAAGAAGGTAGGACAGGCTACACCTTC. Residues: CASSQEGRTGYTF. V and J are TRBV4-1 and TRBJ1-2; the D gene is possibly TRBD1 (5 bases). The CDR3 spans 13 residues. The germline V and J ends were trimmed by 0 bases and 8 bases, with 10 bases remaining between them. CDR1 and CDR2 (germline): MGHRA, YSYEKL.

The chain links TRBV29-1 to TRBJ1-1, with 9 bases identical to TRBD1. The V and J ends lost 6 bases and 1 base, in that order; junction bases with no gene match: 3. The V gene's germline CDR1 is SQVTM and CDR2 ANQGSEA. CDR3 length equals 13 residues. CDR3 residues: CSVTGQGNTEAFF. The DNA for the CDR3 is TGCAGCGTGACGGGACAGGGGAACACTGAAGCTTTCTTT.

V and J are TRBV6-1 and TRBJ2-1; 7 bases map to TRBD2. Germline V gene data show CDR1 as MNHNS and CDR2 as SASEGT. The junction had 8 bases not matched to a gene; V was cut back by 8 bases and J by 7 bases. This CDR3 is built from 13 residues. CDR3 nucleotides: TGTGCCAGCGTTCACAGTAGCGGGAATGAGCAGTTCTTC. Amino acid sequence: CASVHSSGNEQFF.

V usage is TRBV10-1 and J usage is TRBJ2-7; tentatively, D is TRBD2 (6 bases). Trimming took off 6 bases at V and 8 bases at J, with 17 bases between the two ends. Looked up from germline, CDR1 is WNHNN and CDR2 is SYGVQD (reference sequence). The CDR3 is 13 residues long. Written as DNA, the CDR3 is TGCGCCAGCAGCGGCTCCCGGGACTCCAAGCAGTACTTC. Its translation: CASSGSRDSKQYF.

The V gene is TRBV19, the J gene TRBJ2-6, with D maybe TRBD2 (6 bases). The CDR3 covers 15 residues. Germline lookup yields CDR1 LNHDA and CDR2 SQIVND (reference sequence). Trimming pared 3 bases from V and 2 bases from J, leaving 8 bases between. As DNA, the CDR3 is TGTGCCAGTAGTATCCCGGGGGCTGGGGCCAACGTCCTGACTTTC. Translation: CASSIPGAGANVLTF.

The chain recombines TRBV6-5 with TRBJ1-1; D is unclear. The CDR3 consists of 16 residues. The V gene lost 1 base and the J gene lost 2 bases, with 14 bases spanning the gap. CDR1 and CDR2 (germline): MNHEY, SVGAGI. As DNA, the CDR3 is TGTGCCAGCAGTTACTATTGGGAAGCAGCTAACACTGAAGCTTTCTTT. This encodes CASSYYWEAANTEAFF.

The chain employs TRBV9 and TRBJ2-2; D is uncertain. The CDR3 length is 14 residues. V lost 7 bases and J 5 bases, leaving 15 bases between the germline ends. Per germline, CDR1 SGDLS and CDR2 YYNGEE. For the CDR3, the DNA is TGTGCCAGCTCGACGGCCCCGAGAACCGGGGAGCTGTTTTTT. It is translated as CASSTAPRTGELFF.

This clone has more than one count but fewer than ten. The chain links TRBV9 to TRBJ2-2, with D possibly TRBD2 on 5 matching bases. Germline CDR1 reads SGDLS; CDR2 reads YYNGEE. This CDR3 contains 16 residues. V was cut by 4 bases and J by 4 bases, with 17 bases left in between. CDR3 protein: CASSKIIGLTTGELFF. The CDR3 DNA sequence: TGTGCCAGCAGCAAAATTATTGGACTCACCACCGGGGAGCTGTTTTTT. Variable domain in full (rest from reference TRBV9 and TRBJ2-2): DSGVTQTPKHLITATGQRVTLRCSPRSGDLSVYWYQQSLDQGLQFLIQYYNGEERAKGNILERFSAQQFPDLHSELNLSSLELGDSALYFCASSKIIGLTTGELFFGEGSRLTVL.

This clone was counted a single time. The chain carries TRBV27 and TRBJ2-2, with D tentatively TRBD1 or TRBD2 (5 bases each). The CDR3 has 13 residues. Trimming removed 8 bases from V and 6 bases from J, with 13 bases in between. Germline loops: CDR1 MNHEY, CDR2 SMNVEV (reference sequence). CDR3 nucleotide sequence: TGTGCCAGCCGAGCCTGGGACGCCGGGGAGCTGTTTTTT. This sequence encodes CASRAWDAGELFF.

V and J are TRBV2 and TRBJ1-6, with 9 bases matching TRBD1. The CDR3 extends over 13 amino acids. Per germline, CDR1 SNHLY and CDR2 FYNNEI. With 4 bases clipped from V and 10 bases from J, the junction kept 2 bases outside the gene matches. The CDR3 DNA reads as TGTGCCAGCAGTGGACAGGGGGTCTCACCCCTCCACTTT. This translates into CASSGQGVSPLHF.

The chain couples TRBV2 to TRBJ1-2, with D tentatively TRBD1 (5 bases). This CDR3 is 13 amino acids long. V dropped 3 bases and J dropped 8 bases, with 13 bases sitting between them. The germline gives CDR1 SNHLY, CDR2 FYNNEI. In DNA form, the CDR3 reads TGTGCCAGCAGTGACAAGACAGTTTACGGCTACACCTTC. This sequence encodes CASSDKTVYGYTF.

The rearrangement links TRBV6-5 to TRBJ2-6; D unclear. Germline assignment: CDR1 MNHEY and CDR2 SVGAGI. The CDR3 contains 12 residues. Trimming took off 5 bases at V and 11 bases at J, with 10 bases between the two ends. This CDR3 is CASSVDADVLTF. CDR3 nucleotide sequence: TGTGCCAGCAGTGTGGATGCGGACGTCCTGACTTTC.

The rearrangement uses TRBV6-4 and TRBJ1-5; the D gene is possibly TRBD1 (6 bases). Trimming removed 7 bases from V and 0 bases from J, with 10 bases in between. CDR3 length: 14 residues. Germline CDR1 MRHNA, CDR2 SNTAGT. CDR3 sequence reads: CASKGQFSNQPQHF. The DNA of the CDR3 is TGTGCCAGCAAAGGACAGTTTAGCAATCAGCCCCAGCATTTT.

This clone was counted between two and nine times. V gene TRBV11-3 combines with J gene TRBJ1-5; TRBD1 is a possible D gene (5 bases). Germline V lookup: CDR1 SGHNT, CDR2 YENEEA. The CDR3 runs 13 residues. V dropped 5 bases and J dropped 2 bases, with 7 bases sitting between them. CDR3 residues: CASSRGGNQPQHF. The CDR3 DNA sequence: TGTGCCAGCAGCCGGGGCGGCAATCAGCCCCAGCATTTT.

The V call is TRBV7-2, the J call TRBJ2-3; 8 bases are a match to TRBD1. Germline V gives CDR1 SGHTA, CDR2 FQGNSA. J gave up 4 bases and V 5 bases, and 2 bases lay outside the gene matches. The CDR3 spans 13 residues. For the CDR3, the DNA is TGTGCCAGCAGCCCGACAGGGGCAGATACGCAGTATTTT. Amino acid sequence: CASSPTGADTQYF.

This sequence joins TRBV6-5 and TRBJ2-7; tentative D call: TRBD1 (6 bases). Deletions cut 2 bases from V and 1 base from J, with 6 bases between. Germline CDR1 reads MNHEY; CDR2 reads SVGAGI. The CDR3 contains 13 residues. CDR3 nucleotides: TGTGCCAGCAGTTACGGACAGTCCTACGAGCAGTACTTC. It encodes CASSYGQSYEQYF.

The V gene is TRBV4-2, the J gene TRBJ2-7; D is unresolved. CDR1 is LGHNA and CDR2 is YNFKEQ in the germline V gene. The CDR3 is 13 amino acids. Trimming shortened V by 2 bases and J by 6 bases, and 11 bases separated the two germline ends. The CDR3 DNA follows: TGTGCCAGCAGCCAAATCACTCCCGGCGAGCAGTACTTC. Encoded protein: CASSQITPGEQYF.

The CDR3 DNA sequence: TGTGCCAGCAGCTCCCCAATGATGGAGACCCAGTACTTC. Amino acids: CASSSPMMETQYF. The rearrangement joins TRBV7-2 to TRBJ2-5; no reliable D call. This CDR3 comprises 13 residues. From germline, CDR1 is SGHTA and CDR2 FQGNSA. The germline V and J ends were trimmed by 4 bases and 5 bases, with 11 bases remaining between them.